One T cell receptor beta chain is described in this entry. Authors' data handling: Estimation of nucleated cell counts relied on the amplification of reference gene primers. Libraries were prepared by immunoSEQ multiplex PCR; TCRdb keeps only in-frame clonotypes and omits some of them. From that table come the V and J calls and clone size; the DNA was used to work out D and trimming. The data show 70,000 to 100,000 clones, 70% to 90% seen once. Trimming took 7 bases from V and 1 from J, leaving 10 bases between them. This CDR3 is 13 amino acids long. CDR1 and CDR2 (germline): SNHLY, FYNNEI. This sample was taken from a study of blood T cell repertoires in COVID-19. Overall study context: Sites in the United States, Italy and Spain provided acute and convalescent COVID-19 samples.

The material sequenced was peripheral blood. V and J are TRBV2 and TRBJ1-1; TRBD1 might be the D (6 bases). The sequence was collected from a woman aged 70-85 years with acute or convalescent COVID-19. CDR3 nucleotides: TGTGCCAGCAATTACAGGGAGAACACTGAAGCTTTCTTT. Translated: CASNYRENTEAFF.